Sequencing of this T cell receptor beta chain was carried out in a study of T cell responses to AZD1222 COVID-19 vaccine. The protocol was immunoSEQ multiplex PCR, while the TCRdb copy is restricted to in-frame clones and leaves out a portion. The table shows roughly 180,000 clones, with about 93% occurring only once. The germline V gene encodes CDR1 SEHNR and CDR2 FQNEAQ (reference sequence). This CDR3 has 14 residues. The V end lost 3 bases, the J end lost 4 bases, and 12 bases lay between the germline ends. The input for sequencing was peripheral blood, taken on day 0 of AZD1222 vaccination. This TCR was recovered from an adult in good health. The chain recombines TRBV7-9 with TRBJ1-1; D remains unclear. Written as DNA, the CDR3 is TGTGCCAGCAGCTTTCACCTGGACGGCACTGAAGCTTTCTTT. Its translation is CASSFHLDGTEAFF.